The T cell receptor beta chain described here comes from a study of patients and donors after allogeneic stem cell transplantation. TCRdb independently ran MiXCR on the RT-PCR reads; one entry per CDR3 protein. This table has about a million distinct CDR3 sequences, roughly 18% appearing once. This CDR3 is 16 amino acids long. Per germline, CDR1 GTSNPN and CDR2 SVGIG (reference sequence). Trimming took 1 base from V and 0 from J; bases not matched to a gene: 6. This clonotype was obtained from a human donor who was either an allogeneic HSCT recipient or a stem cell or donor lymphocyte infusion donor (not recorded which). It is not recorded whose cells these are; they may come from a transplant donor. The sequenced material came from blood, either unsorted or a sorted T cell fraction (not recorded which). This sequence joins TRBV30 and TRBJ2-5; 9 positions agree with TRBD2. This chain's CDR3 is CAWSAGLAMYQETQYF. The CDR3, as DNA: TGTGCCTGGAGTGCTGGACTAGCGATGTACCAAGAGACCCAGTACTTC.